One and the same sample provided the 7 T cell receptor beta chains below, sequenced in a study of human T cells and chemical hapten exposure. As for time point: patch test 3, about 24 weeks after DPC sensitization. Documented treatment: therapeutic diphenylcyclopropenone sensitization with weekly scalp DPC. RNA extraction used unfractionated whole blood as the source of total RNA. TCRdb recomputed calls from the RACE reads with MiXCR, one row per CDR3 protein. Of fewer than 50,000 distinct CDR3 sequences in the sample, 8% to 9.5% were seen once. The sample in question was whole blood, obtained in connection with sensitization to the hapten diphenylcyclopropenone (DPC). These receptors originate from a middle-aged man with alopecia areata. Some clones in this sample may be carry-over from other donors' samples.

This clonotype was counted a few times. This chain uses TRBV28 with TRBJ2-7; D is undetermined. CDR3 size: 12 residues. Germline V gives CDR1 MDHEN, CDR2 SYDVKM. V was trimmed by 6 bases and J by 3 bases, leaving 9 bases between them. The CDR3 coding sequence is TGTGCCAGCAGGGTACCTGGCTACGAGCAGTACTTC. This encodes CASRVPGYEQYF.

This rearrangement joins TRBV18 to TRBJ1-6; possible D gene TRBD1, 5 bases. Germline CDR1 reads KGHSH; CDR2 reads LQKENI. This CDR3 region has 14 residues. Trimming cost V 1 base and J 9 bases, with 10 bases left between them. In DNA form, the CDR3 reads TGTGCCAGCTCACCACGGGACGGTCTTTCACCCCTCCACTTT. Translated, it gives CASSPRDGLSPLHF.

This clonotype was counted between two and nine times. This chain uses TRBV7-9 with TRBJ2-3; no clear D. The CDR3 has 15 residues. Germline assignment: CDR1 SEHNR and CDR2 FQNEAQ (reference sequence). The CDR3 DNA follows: TGTGCTACATGCCCGTCGGGCATTAGCACAGATACGCAGTATTTT. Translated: CATCPSGISTDTQYF.

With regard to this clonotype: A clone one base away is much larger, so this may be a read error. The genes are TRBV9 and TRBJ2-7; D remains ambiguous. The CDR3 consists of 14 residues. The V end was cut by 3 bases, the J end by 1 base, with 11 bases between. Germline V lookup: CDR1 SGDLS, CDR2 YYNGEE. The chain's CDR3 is CASSAHCGSYEQYF. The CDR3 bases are TGTGCCAGCAGCGCGCACTGTGGTTCCTACGAGCAGTACTTC.

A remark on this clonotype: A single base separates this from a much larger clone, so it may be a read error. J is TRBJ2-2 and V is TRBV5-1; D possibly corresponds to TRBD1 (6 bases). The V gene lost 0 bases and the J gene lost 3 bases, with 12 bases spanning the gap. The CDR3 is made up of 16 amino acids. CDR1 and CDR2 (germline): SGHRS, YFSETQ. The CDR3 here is CASSLESGVYTGELFF. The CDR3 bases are TGCGCCAGCAGCTTGGAGTCAGGGGTATACACCGGGGAGCTGTTTTTT.

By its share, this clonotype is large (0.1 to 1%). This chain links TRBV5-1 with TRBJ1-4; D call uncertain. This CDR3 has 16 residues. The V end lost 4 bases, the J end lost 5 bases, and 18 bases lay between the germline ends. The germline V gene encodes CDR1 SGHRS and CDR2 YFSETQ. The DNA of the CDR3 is TGCGCCAGCAGCCCCGAGGACCTCGGCCCAAATGAAAAACTGTTTTTT. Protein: CASSPEDLGPNEKLFF. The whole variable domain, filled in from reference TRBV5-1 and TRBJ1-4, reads KAGVTQTPRYLIKTRGQQVTLSCSPISGHRSVSWYQQTPGQGLQFLFEYFSETQRNKGNFPGRFSGRQFSNSRSEMNVSTLELGDSALYLCASSPEDLGPNEKLFFGSGTQLSVL.

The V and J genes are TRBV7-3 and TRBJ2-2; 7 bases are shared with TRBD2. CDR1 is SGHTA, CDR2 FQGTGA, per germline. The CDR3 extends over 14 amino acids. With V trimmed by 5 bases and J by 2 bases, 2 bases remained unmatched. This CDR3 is CASSRDYNTGELFF. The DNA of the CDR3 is TGTGCCAGCAGCCGGGACTACAACACCGGGGAGCTGTTTTTT.